The T cell receptor beta chain under discussion was sequenced for a study of Graves' ophthalmopathy and Graves' hyperthyroidism. RNA transcripts provided the template for amplifying TCR beta CDR3 regions. Following a first-round RT-PCR that used HTBI primers, a second-round multiplex PCR was carried out. Via MiXCR, TCRdb re-called the multiplex PCR reads, giving one row per CDR3 protein. Among more than 40,000 distinct CDR3 sequences listed, around half were seen once. V gave up 1 base and J gave up 3 bases, with 15 bases separating them. There are 16 residues in the CDR3. The V gene's germline CDR1 is SGHTA and CDR2 FQGTGA. The table lists this clonotype with a count of one.

The sequence came from an adult man with Graves' ophthalmopathy. The chain uses TRBV7-3 and TRBJ1-2; TRBD1 is a possible D gene (6 bases). The sequenced sample consisted of peripheral blood. The CDR3 DNA is TGTGCCAGCAGCTTAAGGGGGCTAAATATCGACTATGGCTACACCTTC. Amino acids: CASSLRGLNIDYGYTF.